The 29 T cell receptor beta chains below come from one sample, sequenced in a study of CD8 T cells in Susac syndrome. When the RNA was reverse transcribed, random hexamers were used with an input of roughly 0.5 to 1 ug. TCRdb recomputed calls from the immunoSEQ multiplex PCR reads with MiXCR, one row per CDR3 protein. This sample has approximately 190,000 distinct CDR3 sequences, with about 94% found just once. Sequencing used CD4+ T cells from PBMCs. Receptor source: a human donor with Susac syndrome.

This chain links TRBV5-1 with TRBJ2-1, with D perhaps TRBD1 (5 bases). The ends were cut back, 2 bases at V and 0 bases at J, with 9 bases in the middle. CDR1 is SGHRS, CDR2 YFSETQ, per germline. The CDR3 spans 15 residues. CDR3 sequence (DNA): TGCGCCAGCAGCTTTCAAGGGGACTCCTACAATGAGCAGTTCTTC. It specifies CASSFQGDSYNEQFF.

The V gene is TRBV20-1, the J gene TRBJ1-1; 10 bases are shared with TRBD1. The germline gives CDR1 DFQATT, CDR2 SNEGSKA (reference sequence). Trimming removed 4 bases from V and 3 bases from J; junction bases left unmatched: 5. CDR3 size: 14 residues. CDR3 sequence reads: CSAKRQGADTEAFF. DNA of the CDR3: TGCAGTGCTAAGAGACAGGGGGCGGACACTGAAGCTTTCTTT.

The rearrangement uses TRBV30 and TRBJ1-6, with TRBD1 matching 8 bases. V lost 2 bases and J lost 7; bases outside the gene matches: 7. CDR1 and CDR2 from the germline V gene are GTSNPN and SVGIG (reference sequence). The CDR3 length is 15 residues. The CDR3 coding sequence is TGTGCCTGGAGTAAGCAGCAGGGGGCGAATTCACCCCTCCACTTT. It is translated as CAWSKQQGANSPLHF.

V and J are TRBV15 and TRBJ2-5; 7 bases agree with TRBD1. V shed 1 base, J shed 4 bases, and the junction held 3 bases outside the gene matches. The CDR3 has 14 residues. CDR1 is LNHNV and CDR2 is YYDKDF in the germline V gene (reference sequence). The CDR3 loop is CATSRGQGPETQYF. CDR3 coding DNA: TGTGCCACCAGCAGAGGACAGGGCCCAGAGACCCAGTACTTC.

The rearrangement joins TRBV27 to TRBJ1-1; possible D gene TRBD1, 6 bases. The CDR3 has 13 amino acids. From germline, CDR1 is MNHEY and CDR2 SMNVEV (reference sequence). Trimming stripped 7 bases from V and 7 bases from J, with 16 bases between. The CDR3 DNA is TGTGCCAGCAAAGGTCAGGGGTACGGTGAAGCTTTCTTT. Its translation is CASKGQGYGEAFF.

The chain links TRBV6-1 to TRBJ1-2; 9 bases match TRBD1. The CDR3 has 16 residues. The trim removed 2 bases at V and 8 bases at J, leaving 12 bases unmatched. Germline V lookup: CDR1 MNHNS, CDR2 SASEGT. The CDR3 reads CASSEQTSGTGHGYTF. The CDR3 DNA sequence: TGTGCCAGCAGTGAACAAACTTCGGGGACAGGGCACGGCTACACCTTC.

The CDR3 loop reads CASSFSTGGNQPQHF. Written as DNA, the CDR3 is TGTGCCAGCAGTTTTTCGACAGGGGGCAATCAGCCCCAGCATTTT. The chain links TRBV6-6 to TRBJ1-5; 8 nucleotides align to TRBD1. The CDR3 contains 15 residues. CDR1 is MNHNY and CDR2 is SVGAGI in the germline V gene (reference sequence). V shed 4 bases and J 2 bases; nucleotides not matched to a gene: 4.

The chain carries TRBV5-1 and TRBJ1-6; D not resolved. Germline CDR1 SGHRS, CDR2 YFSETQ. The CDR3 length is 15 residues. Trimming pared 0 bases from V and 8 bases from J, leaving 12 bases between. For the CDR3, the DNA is TGCGCCAGCAGCTTGGAATCCGGGTTGGATTCACCCCTCCACTTT. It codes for CASSLESGLDSPLHF.

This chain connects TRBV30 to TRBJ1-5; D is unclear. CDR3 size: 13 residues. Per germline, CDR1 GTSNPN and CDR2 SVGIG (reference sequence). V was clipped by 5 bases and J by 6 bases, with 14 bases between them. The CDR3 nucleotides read TGTGCCTGGGAAAAGGGTGCCGGTCAGCCCCAGCATTTT. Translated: CAWEKGAGQPQHF.

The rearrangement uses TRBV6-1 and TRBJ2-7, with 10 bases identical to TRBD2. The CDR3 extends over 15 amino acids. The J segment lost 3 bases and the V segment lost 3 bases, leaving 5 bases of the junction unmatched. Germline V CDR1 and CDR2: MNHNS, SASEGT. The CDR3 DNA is TGTGCCAGCAGTGATCTTCTAGCGGGGGACTACGAGCAGTACTTC. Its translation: CASSDLLAGDYEQYF.

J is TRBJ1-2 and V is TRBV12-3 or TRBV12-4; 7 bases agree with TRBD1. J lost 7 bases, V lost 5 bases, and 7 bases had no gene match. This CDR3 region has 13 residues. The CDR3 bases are TGTGCCAGCAGTCCCGGGACAGCCCGTGGCTACACCTTC. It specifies CASSPGTARGYTF.

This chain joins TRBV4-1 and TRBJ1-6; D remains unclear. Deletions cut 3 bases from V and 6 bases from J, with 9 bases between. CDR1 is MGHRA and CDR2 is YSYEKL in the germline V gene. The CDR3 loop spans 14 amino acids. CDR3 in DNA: TGCGCCAGCAGCCACCCCCTGATTAATTCACCCCTCCACTTT. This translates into CASSHPLINSPLHF.

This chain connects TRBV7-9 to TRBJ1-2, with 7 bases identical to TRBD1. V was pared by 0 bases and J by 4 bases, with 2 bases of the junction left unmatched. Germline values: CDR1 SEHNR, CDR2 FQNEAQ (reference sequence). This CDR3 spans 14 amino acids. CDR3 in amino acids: CASSLAGDSYGYTF. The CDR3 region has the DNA TGTGCCAGCAGCTTAGCAGGGGACAGCTATGGCTACACCTTC.

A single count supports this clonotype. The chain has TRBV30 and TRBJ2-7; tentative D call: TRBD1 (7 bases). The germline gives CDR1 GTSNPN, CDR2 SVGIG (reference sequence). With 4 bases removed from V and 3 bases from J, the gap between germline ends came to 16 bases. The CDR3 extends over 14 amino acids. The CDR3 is CAWIPAGQYYEQYF. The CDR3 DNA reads TGTGCCTGGATACCCGCGGGACAGTACTACGAGCAGTACTTC.

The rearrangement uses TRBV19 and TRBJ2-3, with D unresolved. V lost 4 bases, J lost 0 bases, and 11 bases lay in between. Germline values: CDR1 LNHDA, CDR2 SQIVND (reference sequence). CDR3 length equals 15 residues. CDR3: CASSNEAASTDTQYF. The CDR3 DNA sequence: TGTGCCAGTAGTAACGAGGCCGCTAGCACAGATACGCAGTATTTT. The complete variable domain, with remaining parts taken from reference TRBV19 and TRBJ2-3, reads DGGITQSPKYLFRKEGQNVTLSCEQNLNHDAMYWYRQDPGQGLRLIYYSQIVNDFQKGDIAEGYSVSREKKESFPLTVTSAQKNPTAFYLCASSNEAASTDTQYFGPGTRLTVL.

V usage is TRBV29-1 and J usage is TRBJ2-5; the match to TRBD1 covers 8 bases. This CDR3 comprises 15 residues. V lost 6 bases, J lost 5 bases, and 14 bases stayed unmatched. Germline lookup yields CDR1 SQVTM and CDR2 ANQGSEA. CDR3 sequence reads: CSVGGTHRGSETQYF. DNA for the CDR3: TGCAGCGTCGGCGGGACCCACAGGGGGTCGGAGACCCAGTACTTC.

CDR3 amino acids: CASSQDWGFDQPQHF. The CDR3 DNA reads as TGCGCCAGCAGCCAAGATTGGGGCTTCGATCAGCCCCAGCATTTT. This chain links TRBV4-3 with TRBJ1-5, with TRBD1 as a possible D gene (5 bases). The CDR3 extends over 15 amino acids. The germline V and J ends were trimmed by 0 bases and 5 bases, with 11 bases remaining between them. CDR1 is LGHNA, CDR2 YSLEER, per germline.

For the CDR3, the DNA is TGTGCCAGCACCCTTTCGGGACTCCCCACCGGGGAGCTGTTTTTT. This sequence encodes CASTLSGLPTGELFF. The chain combines TRBV2 with TRBJ2-2; tentatively, D is TRBD2 (6 bases). Per the germline V gene, CDR1 is SNHLY and CDR2 is FYNNEI. The CDR3 consists of 15 residues. Trimming took 7 bases from V and 4 from J, leaving 16 bases between them.

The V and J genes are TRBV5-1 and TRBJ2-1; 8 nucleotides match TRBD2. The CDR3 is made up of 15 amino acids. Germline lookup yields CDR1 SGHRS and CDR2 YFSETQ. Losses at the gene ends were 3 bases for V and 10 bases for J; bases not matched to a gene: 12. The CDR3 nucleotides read TGCGCCAGCAGCTCCGCCATCGGACTAGCCCCCGAGCAGTTCTTC. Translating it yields CASSSAIGLAPEQFF.

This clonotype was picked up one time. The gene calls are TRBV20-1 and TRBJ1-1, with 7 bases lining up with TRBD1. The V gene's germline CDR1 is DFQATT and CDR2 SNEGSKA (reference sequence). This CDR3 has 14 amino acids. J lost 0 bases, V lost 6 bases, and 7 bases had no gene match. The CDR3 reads CSATRQGMNTEAFF. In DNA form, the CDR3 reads TGCAGTGCAACCAGACAGGGTATGAACACTGAAGCTTTCTTT.

The CDR3 DNA follows: TGCAGCGTTGAAGATAGAGGGATGAACACTGAAGCTTTCTTT. Its protein is CSVEDRGMNTEAFF. The rearrangement links TRBV29-1 to TRBJ1-1; the D is unclear. The ends were cut back, 0 bases at V and 0 bases at J, with 8 bases in the middle. The CDR3 runs to 14 residues. CDR1 and CDR2 (germline): SQVTM, ANQGSEA.

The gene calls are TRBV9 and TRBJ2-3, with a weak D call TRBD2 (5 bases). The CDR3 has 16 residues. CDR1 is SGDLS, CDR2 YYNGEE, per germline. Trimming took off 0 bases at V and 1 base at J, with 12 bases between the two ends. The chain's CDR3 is CASSVGGSLGTDTQYF. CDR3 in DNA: TGTGCCAGCAGCGTAGGAGGGTCTCTCGGCACAGATACGCAGTATTTT.

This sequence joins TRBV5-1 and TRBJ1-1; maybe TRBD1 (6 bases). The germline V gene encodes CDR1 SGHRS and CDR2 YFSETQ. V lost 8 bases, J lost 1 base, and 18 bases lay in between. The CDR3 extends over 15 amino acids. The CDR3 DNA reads TGCGCCAGTGGAAGGGGGGAAGAGTGGAACACTGAAGCTTTCTTT. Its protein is CASGRGEEWNTEAFF.

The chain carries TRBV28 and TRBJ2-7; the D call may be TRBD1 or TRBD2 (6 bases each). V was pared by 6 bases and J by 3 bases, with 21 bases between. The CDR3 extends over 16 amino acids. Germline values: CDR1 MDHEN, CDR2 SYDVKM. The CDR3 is CASSPNIGGLFYEQYF. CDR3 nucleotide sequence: TGTGCCAGCAGCCCCAATATTGGGGGGCTGTTCTACGAGCAGTACTTC.

CDR3 nucleotides: TGTGCCAGCAGTTCCCGGACTAGCTCCCCCTACGAGCAGTACTTC. The encoded protein is CASSSRTSSPYEQYF. The chain has TRBV12-3 or TRBV12-4 and TRBJ2-7; TRBD2 matches at 8 bases. Unmatched junction bases numbered 7, after V lost 4 bases and J lost 2 bases. CDR3 length equals 15 residues.

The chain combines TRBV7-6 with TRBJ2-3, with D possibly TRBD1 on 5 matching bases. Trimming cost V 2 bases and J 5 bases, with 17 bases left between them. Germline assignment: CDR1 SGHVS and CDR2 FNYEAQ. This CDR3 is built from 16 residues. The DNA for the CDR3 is TGTGCCAGCAGCTTAATTAGGGGCAGGGTAGGAGATACGCAGTATTTT. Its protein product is CASSLIRGRVGDTQYF.

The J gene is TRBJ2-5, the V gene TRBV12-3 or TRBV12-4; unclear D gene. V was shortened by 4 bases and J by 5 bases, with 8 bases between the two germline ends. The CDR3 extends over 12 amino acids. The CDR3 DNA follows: TGTGCCAGCAGTTCTAGTGGGGAGACCCAGTACTTC. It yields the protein CASSSSGETQYF.

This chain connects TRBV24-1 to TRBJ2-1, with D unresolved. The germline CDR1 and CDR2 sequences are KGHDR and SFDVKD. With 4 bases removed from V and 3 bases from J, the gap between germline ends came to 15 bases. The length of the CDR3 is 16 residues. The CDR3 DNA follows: TGTGCCACCAGTGACTCTGGACCCTCGGGCTACAATGAGCAGTTCTTC. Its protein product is CATSDSGPSGYNEQFF.

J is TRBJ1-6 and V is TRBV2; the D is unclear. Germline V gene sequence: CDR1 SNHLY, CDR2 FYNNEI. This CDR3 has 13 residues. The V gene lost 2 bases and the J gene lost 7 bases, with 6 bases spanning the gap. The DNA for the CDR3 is TGTGCCAGCAGTGAATTCCTGAATTCACCCCTCCACTTT. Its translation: CASSEFLNSPLHF. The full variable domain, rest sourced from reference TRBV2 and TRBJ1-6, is EPEVTQTPSHQVTQMGQEVILRCVPISNHLYFYWYRQILGQKVEFLVSFYNNEISEKSEIFDDQFSVERPDGSNFTLKIRSTKLEDSAMYFCASSEFLNSPLHFGNGTRLTVT.